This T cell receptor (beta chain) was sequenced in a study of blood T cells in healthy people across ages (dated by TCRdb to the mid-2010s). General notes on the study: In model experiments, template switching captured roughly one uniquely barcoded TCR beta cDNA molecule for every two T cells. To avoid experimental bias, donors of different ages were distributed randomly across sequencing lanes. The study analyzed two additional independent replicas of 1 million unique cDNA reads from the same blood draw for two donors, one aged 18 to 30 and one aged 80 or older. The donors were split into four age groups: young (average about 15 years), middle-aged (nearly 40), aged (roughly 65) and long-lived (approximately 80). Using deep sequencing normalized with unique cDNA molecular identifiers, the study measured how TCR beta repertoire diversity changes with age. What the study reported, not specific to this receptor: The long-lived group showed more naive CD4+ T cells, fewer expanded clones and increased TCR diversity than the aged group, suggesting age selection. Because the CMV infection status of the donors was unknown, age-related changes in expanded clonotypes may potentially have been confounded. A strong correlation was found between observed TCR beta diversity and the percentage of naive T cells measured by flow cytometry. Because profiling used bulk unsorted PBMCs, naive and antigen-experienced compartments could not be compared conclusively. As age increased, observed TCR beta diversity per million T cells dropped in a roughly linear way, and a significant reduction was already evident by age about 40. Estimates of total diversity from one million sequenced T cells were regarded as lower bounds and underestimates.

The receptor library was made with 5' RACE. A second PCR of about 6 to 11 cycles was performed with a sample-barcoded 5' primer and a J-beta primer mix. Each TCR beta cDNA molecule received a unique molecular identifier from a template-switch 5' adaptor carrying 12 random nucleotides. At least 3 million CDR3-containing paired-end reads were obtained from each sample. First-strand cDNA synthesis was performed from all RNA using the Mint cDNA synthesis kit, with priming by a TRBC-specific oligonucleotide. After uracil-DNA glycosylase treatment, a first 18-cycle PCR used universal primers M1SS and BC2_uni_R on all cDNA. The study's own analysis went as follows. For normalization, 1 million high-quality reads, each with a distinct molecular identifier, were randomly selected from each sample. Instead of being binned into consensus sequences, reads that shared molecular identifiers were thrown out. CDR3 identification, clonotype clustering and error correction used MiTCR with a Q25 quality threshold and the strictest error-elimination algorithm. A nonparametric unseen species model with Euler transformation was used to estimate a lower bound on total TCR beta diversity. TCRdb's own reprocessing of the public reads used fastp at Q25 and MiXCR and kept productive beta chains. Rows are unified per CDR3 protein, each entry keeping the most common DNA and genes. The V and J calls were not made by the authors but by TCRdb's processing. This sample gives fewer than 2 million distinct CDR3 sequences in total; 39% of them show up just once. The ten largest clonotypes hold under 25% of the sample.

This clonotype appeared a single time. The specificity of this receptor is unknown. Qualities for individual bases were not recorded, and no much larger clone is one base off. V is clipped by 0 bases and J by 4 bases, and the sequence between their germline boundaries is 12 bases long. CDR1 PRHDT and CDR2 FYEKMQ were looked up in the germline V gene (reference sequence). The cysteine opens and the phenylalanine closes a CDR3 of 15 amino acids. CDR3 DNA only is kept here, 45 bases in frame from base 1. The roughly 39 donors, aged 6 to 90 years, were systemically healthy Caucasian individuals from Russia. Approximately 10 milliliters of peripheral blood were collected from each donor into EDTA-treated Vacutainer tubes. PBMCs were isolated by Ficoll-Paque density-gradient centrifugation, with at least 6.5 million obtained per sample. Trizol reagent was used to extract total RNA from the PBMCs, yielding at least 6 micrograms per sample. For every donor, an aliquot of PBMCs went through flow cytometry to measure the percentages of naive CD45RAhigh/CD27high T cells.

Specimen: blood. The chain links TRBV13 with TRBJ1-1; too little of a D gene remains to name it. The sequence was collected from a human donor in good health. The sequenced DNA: TGTGCCAGCAGCTTAGGTTCACCGTTTGGCACTGAAGCTTTCTTT. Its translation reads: CASSLGSPFGTEAFF.